This T cell receptor beta chain emerged from a study of T-cell reconstitution after alpha-beta-depleted transplantation in children. The library targeted TCRbeta and was prepared with unique molecular identifiers. MiXCR, run by TCRdb on the PCR reads, gives a single entry per CDR3 protein. This sample has approximately 240,000 distinct CDR3 sequences; 9.7% occur once, and the top ten carry around 5%. The length of the CDR3 is 14 residues. Trimming took 0 bases from V and 4 from J, leaving 11 bases between them. The germline V gene has CDR1 DFQATT and CDR2 SNEGSKA (reference sequence). This clonotype has at least ten counts.

The material was PBMCs from the stem cell graft donor, obtained from the stem cell graft. V and J are TRBV20-1 and TRBJ2-3; D perhaps matches TRBD2 (6 bases). This TCR came from a human donor who donated a stem cell graft to a child with SCID. DNA of the CDR3: TGCAGTGCTAGAGATTCCGCGGGGCCAGATACGCAGTATTTT. It translates to CSARDSAGPDTQYF.